This T cell receptor beta chain originates from a study of cytomegalovirus exposure and HLA in healthy donors. Study-level background: The 666 first-cohort repertoires shared a platform with the 100 to 150 validation repertoires, as reported in a later analysis.

V lost 4 bases to trimming and J lost 8 bases, with 14 bases between them. This CDR3 is 13 amino acids long. CDR1 and CDR2 from the germline V gene are WSHSY and SAAADI. Assay: immunoSEQ multiplex PCR; the TCRdb copy retains only in-frame clones and omits some. Here the sample spans approximately 280,000 clones, about 86% being singletons. Sequencing input: PBMCs. The sequence was obtained from a woman aged 18-30 years in good health and CMV-seronegative. The chain recombines TRBV10-2 with TRBJ1-2; the D is unclear. CDR3 in DNA: TGCGCCAGCAGTGTCAGGCGGCGGGCGGGCTACACCTTC. It yields the protein CASSVRRRAGYTF.